Reported below is one TCR beta chain. This sample stems from a study of T cells in Graves' hyperthyroidism and ophthalmopathy. The V gene's germline CDR1 is MDHEN and CDR2 SYDVKM. V was trimmed by 6 bases and J by 6 bases, leaving 18 bases between them. The CDR3 totals 14 residues. Clinical symptoms, serum thyroxine and TRAb, thyroid ultrasound and orbital computed tomography were used for the diagnoses. It was RNA transcripts that yielded the amplified TCR beta CDR3 regions. The HTBI primer set drove a first-round RT-PCR of the TCR CDR3. TCRdb used MiXCR to reprocess the multiplex PCR reads, holding one entry per CDR3 protein. The sample carries about half a million distinct CDR3 sequences, 20% to 25% recorded once.

Sequencing input: blood. The J gene is TRBJ2-7, the V gene TRBV28; D is possibly TRBD2 (5 bases). The TCR comes from a man aged 18 to 30 with Graves' hyperthyroidism. CDR3 DNA sequence: TGTGCCAGCAGCCCCCCAGCTGGGAGTAGCGAGCAGTACTTC. Its translation: CASSPPAGSSEQYF.